This entry lists 5 T cell receptor beta chains sequenced from one sample in a study of blood T cell repertoires in COVID-19. Here immunoSEQ multiplex PCR was the method, and the copy in TCRdb shows in-frame clones only, minus some. The sample holds some 120,000 clones, roughly 76% seen once. Input material: peripheral blood. These receptors were collected from a human donor in a cohort sampled during active COVID-19.

The V call is TRBV7-8, the J call TRBJ1-5; 9 nucleotides agree with TRBD1. The CDR3 is made up of 18 amino acids. CDR1 is SGHVS, CDR2 FQNEAQ, per germline. V shed 3 bases, J shed 2 bases, and the junction held 11 bases outside the gene matches. This chain's CDR3 is CASSLSAGDRVRNQPQHF. The CDR3 DNA sequence: TGTGCCAGCAGCTTGAGCGCGGGGGACAGGGTTCGCAATCAGCCCCAGCATTTT. Supplemented by reference TRBV7-8 and TRBJ1-5, the full variable domain reads GAGVSQSPRYKVAKRGQDVALRCDPISGHVSLFWYQQALGQGPEFLTYFQNEAQLDKSGLPSDRFFAERPEGSVSTLKIQRTQQEDSAVYLCASSLSAGDRVRNQPQHFGDGTRLSIL.

The chain combines TRBV9 with TRBJ2-1, with D perhaps TRBD2 (6 bases). The CDR3 is made up of 13 amino acids. From germline, CDR1 is SGDLS and CDR2 YYNGEE. V was clipped by 0 bases and J by 5 bases, with 6 bases between them. CDR3 amino acids: CASSVGGDNEQFF. Here the CDR3 DNA reads TGTGCCAGCAGCGTAGGCGGGGACAATGAGCAGTTCTTC.

DNA for the CDR3: TGTGCCAGTTCGGCTGGAAACACCATATATTTT. It is translated as CASSAGNTIYF. V is TRBV28 and J is TRBJ1-3; D is undetermined. The CDR3 contains 11 residues. The germline V gene has CDR1 MDHEN and CDR2 SYDVKM. Trimming left V 9 bases short and J 2 bases short, with 5 bases between.

The chain employs TRBV5-5 and TRBJ2-2; 10 bases are a match to TRBD2. The V and J ends lost 1 base and 8 bases, in that order; junction bases with no gene match: 8. The length of the CDR3 is 16 residues. Germline V gives CDR1 SGHKS, CDR2 YYEKEE (reference sequence). CDR3 sequence (DNA): TGTGCCAGCAGCTTGCATCTAGCGGGGGCCGGAGGGGAGCTGTTTTTT. The encoded protein is CASSLHLAGAGGELFF.

This clone was observed a few times. The V gene is TRBV9, the J gene TRBJ2-5; TRBD2 matches at 16 bases. The CDR3 has 18 amino acids. The ends lost 2 bases at V and 5 bases at J; junction bases unmatched: 9. The germline V gene encodes CDR1 SGDLS and CDR2 YYNGEE. This CDR3 is CASSVGTSGGAEDETQYF. For the CDR3, the DNA is TGTGCCAGCAGCGTGGGGACTAGCGGGGGGGCTGAGGATGAGACCCAGTACTTC.